This T cell receptor (beta chain) was recovered during a study of response to subunit inactivated influenza vaccine. Findings and limits, study-wide: After each seasonal influenza vaccination, few new T cells are recruited, the authors suggested.

Via MiXCR, TCRdb re-called the RT-PCR reads, giving one row per CDR3 protein. The table includes about 780,000 distinct CDR3 sequences, approximately 17% detected once. This clonotype has only a few counts. As yet, its antigen is unknown. Looked up from germline, CDR1 is SGDLS and CDR2 is YYNGEE. The V gene end was trimmed by 0 bases and the J gene end by 4 bases; junction bases not matched to a gene: 5. This CDR3 has 15 residues. Sequences were derived from PBMCs from blood, sampled around 5 days after vaccination. The chain carries TRBV9 and TRBJ2-3; 7 bases are shared with TRBD2. This TCR was recovered from a man in his fifties or sixties who received an inactivated influenza vaccine. The CDR3 DNA reads TGTGCCAGCAGCGTAGAGGGAGGGCGCGCAGATACGCAGTATTTT. Translating it yields CASSVEGGRADTQYF.